This TCR beta chain is drawn from a study of response to subunit inactivated influenza vaccine. Overall study results and limits: Few new T cells, the authors suggested, are recruited by each seasonal influenza vaccination.

There are many counts of this clonotype. The antigen is not known. Trimming took 8 bases from V and 0 from J, leaving 17 bases between them. The CDR3 sequence is 15 residues long. MiXCR was run by TCRdb on the RT-PCR reads, yielding one entry per CDR3 protein. The sample has about 170,000 distinct CDR3 sequences; about 12% are singletons. These data were also filed under a second study, of T cells expressing NK-cell markers. That paper notes: Synthesis of TCR beta cDNA relied on 5'RACE template switching carrying UMIs. It was sorted CD3+CD56+NKG2C+, CD3+CD56+NKG2C- and CD3+CD56-NKG2C+ T cells that supplied the TCR beta repertoires. For several experiments, T cell sorting was restricted to the alpha-beta TCR population by means of an anti-gamma-delta TCR antibody. Several donors likewise had their CD3+CD56-NKG2C+ fraction led by these clonotypes.

The sequencing here drew on CD8+ T cells sorted from PBMCs, taken 12 days after vaccination. The genes are TRBV12-3 or TRBV12-4 and TRBJ2-7; D is possibly TRBD1 (6 bases). This clonotype originated in a man aged 50 or older who received an inactivated influenza vaccine. The DNA of the CDR3 is TGTGCCAGCGGGGATCCCCGGGACACCTCCTACGAGCAGTACTTC. This sequence encodes CASGDPRDTSYEQYF.